These T cell receptor beta chains were read from a single sample in a study of PD-1 blockade in classical Hodgkin lymphoma. The repertoire was sequenced with immunoSEQ multiplex PCR; TCRdb's copy has only in-frame clones and lacks some. Seen here are 15,000 or so clones, approximately 58% observed once, and the top ten hold about 11%. The specimen was peripheral blood mononuclear cells (PBMCs), collected at baseline. These receptors were collected from a human donor with classical Hodgkin lymphoma. The CDR3 runs from the conserved cysteine through the conserved F or W. The D gene is left open where the match is weak. The size entry is marked missing in some rows and otherwise reads once, few, many or a size class.

TRBV7-9	TRBJ2-5	-	TRBD1	CASSLATGVGETQYF	TGTGCCAGCAGCTTAGCTACAGGGGTGGGAGAGACCCAGTACTTC
TRBV7-2	TRBJ2-7	-	-	CASSPRRPGAYEQYF	TGTGCCAGCAGCCCACGCCGACCGGGGGCCTACGAGCAGTACTTC
TRBV19	TRBJ2-2	few	TRBD1	CASSMLGGTGGTGELFF	TGTGCCAGTAGTATGCTAGGGGGGACAGGGGGCACCGGGGAGCTGTTTTTT
TRBV5-4	TRBJ1-2	-	-	CASSVLQGQGYTF	TGTGCCAGCAGCGTTCTCCAGGGTCAAGGCTACACCTTC
TRBV28	TRBJ2-7	-	-	CASSPLDYEQYF	TGTGCCAGCAGCCCCTTGGACTACGAGCAGTACTTC
TRBV9	TRBJ2-1	-	-	CASSTRGDEQFF	TGTGCCAGCAGCACACGTGGGGATGAGCAGTTCTTC
TRBV27	TRBJ2-1	medium-sized	-	CASSLLGDEQFF	TGTGCCAGCAGCTTGCTTGGCGATGAGCAGTTCTTC
TRBV27	TRBJ2-7	medium-sized	TRBD1	CASSFIRKTGIIYEQYF	TGTGCCAGCAGTTTCATTCGGAAGACAGGGATTATCTACGAGCAGTACTTC
TRBV12-2	TRBJ2-3	-	-	CASRWKINRGGATDTQYF	TGTGCAAGTCGCTGGAAAATCAATCGGGGCGGTGCCACAGATACGCAGTATTTT
TRBV4-2	TRBJ2-1	-	TRBD2	CASSHGREPYNEQFF	TGTGCCAGCAGCCACGGGCGGGAGCCTTACAATGAGCAGTTCTTC
TRBV28	TRBJ2-7	-	-	CASSLGRSQYEQYF	TGTGCCAGCAGTTTGGGCCGGAGCCAGTACGAGCAGTACTTC
TRBV2	TRBJ1-4	-	-	CASSVYGKLFF	TGTGCCAGCAGTGTCTACGGAAAACTGTTTTTT
TRBV20-1	TRBJ2-1	-	-	CSARDYNEQFF	TGCAGTGCTAGAGATTACAATGAGCAGTTCTTC
TRBV7-9	TRBJ1-1	few	-	CASSFYHPPNTEAFF	TGTGCCAGCAGCTTCTACCACCCACCCAACACTGAAGCTTTCTTT
TRBV9	TRBJ2-7	-	-	CASSASGQPYEQYF	TGTGCCAGCAGCGCCTCCGGACAGCCCTACGAGCAGTACTTC
TRBV4-2	TRBJ1-3	few	-	CASSQDITGGNTIYF	TGTGCCAGCAGCCAAGATATCACAGGCGGCAACACCATATATTTT
TRBV19	TRBJ2-7	-	TRBD1	CASSPGQGWYEQYF	TGTGCCAGTAGTCCGGGACAGGGGTGGTACGAGCAGTACTTC
TRBV19	TRBJ2-2	-	-	CASSFTGELFF	TGTGCCAGTAGTTTCACCGGGGAGCTGTTTTTT
TRBV4-2	TRBJ2-7	-	-	CASSQERPHTYEQYF	TGTGCCAGCAGCCAAGAGCGTCCTCACACCTACGAGCAGTACTTC
TRBV2	TRBJ2-1	-	TRBD2	CASSLGLAGDNEQFF	TGTGCCAGCAGCCTGGGACTAGCGGGAGACAATGAGCAGTTCTTC
TRBV9	TRBJ1-4	-	-	CASSVVGRANEKLFF	TGTGCCAGCAGCGTAGTGGGACGGGCTAATGAAAAACTGTTTTTT
TRBV5-1	TRBJ2-7	few	TRBD1	CASSYTGDEQYF	TGCGCCAGCAGCTATACAGGGGACGAGCAGTACTTC
TRBV29-1	TRBJ2-7	-	-	CSVVLGYEQYF	TGCAGCGTTGTACTGGGCTACGAGCAGTACTTC
TRBV28	TRBJ2-1	-	-	CASRPAGTAYNEQFF	TGTGCCAGCAGACCCGCCGGGACTGCCTACAATGAGCAGTTCTTC
TRBV5-4	TRBJ2-1	medium-sized	TRBD2	CASSSTSGIGNEQFF	TGTGCCAGCAGCAGTACTAGCGGGATAGGCAATGAGCAGTTCTTC
TRBV2	TRBJ2-7	-	-	CASSSLGGRSYEQYF	TGTGCCAGCAGTTCCCTGGGGGGGCGATCCTACGAGCAGTACTTC
TRBV7-8	TRBJ2-3	few	-	CASSLRSGEVLSTDTQYF	TGTGCCAGCAGCTTAAGATCTGGGGAGGTCCTTAGCACAGATACGCAGTATTTT
TRBV30	TRBJ2-1	-	TRBD2	CAWSASSGYNEQFF	TGTGCCTGGAGCGCGTCTAGCGGGTACAATGAGCAGTTCTTC
TRBV5-1	TRBJ2-3	few	-	CASSLRRPSTDTQYF	TGCGCCAGCAGCTTGAGGAGGCCGAGCACAGATACGCAGTATTTT
TRBV23-1	TRBJ2-1	medium-sized	TRBD2	CASSHEPAGERDEQFF	TGCGCCAGCAGTCATGAACCAGCGGGAGAGAGGGATGAGCAGTTCTTC
TRBV10-3	TRBJ1-2	-	-	CAIGERPKDYGYTF	TGTGCCATCGGGGAGCGACCGAAAGACTATGGCTACACCTTC
TRBV9	TRBJ2-7	-	-	CASSLDPTSYEQYF	TGTGCCAGCAGCCTCGACCCGACATCCTACGAGCAGTACTTC
TRBV5-6	TRBJ2-7	-	TRBD1	CASSFPQGRVDEQYF	TGTGCCAGCAGCTTCCCACAGGGGCGCGTAGACGAGCAGTACTTC
TRBV5-4	TRBJ1-1	-	-	CASSPHYGRSADTEAFF	TGTGCCAGCAGCCCACACTACGGGCGAAGTGCGGACACTGAAGCTTTCTTT
TRBV30	TRBJ1-1	-	-	CAWSVGEAFF	TGTGCCTGGAGTGTGGGTGAAGCTTTCTTT
TRBV7-2	TRBJ2-1	few	-	CASSRNNEQFF	TGTGCCAGCAGCCGTAACAATGAGCAGTTCTTC
TRBV14	TRBJ2-7	-	-	CASSQEGWGRRTYEQYF	TGTGCCAGCAGCCAAGAGGGATGGGGCAGGAGAACTTACGAGCAGTACTTC
TRBV27	TRBJ2-7	few	TRBD2	CASSLTSGGYEQYF	TGTGCCAGCAGTTTAACTAGCGGGGGCTACGAGCAGTACTTC
TRBV9	TRBJ1-3	-	-	CASSVVPDPTNTIYF	TGTGCCAGCAGCGTAGTCCCAGACCCCACAAACACCATATATTTT
TRBV28	TRBJ2-3	medium-sized	-	CASSLTSRVSTDTQYF	TGTGCCAGCAGTTTAACTAGTCGGGTTAGCACAGATACGCAGTATTTT
TRBV27	TRBJ2-7	-	-	CATKGGTASYEQYF	TGTGCCACCAAGGGCGGGACAGCGTCCTACGAGCAGTACTTC
TRBV28	TRBJ2-7	few	-	CASSFGITYEQYF	TGTGCCAGCAGTTTCGGTATTACCTACGAGCAGTACTTC
TRBV11-2	TRBJ2-1	-	TRBD2	CASSSTSGYEQFF	TGTGCCAGCAGCTCAACTAGCGGCTATGAGCAGTTCTTC
TRBV5-1	TRBJ2-5	-	-	CASSLGRPSQETQYF	TGCGCCAGCAGCTTGGGGCGGCCTAGCCAAGAGACCCAGTACTTC
TRBV5-8	TRBJ2-5	once	TRBD1	CASSLLGQPQETQYF	TGTGCCAGCAGCTTGTTGGGACAGCCCCAAGAGACCCAGTACTTC
TRBV14	TRBJ2-7	-	-	CASSQEQGYEQYF	TGTGCCAGCAGCCAAGAACAGGGCTACGAGCAGTACTTC
TRBV29-1	TRBJ2-1	-	TRBD1	CSVGQGGYEQFF	TGCAGCGTCGGACAGGGCGGGTATGAGCAGTTCTTC
TRBV2	TRBJ2-3	-	-	CAMAAVASTDTQYF	TGTGCAATGGCGGCAGTCGCTAGCACAGATACGCAGTATTTT
TRBV11-2	TRBJ2-1	-	TRBD2	CASSLDLGRADNEQFF	TGTGCCAGCAGCTTAGATCTCGGGAGGGCTGACAATGAGCAGTTCTTC
TRBV19	TRBJ2-7	-	-	CASSIDRVGEQYF	TGTGCCAGTAGTATAGACCGCGTGGGCGAGCAGTACTTC
TRBV10-2	TRBJ1-6	-	-	CASTLRGGHGSPLHF	TGCGCCAGCACTTTGAGGGGGGGCCATGGTTCACCCCTCCACTTT
TRBV5-5	TRBJ2-2	-	TRBD2	CASTFRPSGNTGELFF	TGTGCCAGCACCTTTCGGCCTAGCGGAAACACCGGGGAGCTGTTTTTT
TRBV4-2	TRBJ2-1	-	-	CASSQGVGGGEQFF	TGTGCCAGCAGCCAAGGGGTGGGGGGAGGTGAGCAGTTCTTC